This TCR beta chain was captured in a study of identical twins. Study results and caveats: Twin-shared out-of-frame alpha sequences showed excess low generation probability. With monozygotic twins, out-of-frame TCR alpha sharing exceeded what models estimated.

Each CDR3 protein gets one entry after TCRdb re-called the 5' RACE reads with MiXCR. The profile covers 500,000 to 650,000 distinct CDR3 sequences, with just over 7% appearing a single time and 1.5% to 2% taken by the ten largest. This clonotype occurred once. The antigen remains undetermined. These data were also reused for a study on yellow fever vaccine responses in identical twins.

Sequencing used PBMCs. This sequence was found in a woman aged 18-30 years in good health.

In DNA, the CDR3 is TGCAGTGCTAGTCCCTGGCCAGGGGCAGATACGCAGTATTTT. Its protein is CSASPWPGADTQYF. The chain has TRBV20-1 and TRBJ2-3, with D perhaps matching TRBD1 (6 bases). The germline CDR1 and CDR2 sequences are DFQATT and SNEGSKA (reference sequence). The ends were cut back, 3 bases at V and 4 bases at J, with 14 bases in the middle. The CDR3 contains 14 residues.